The 29 T cell receptor beta chains below were found in one sample sequenced in a study of cytotoxic CD8 clonotypes in ibrutinib-treated CLL. Clones were read by immunoSEQ multiplex PCR, and TCRdb kept only the in-frame ones, dropping some. Of 100,000 to 150,000 clones listed, 75% to 90% were seen once; the top ten hold approximately 2%. This specimen consisted of PBMCs, obtained after 24 months of ibrutinib treatment. These TCRs come from a human donor with chronic lymphocytic leukemia.

V usage is TRBV7-3 and J usage is TRBJ2-4, with 9 bases aligning to TRBD1. Germline lookup yields CDR1 SGHTA and CDR2 FQGTGA. The CDR3 loop spans 14 amino acids. The junction had 7 bases not matched to a gene; V was cut back by 5 bases and J by 8 bases. In DNA form, the CDR3 reads TGTGCCAGCAGCGGACAGGGGAGTGGGGACATTCAGTACTTC. This encodes CASSGQGSGDIQYF.

The chain joins TRBV25-1 to TRBJ1-4, with a weak D call TRBD1 (6 bases). Trimming removed 5 bases at V and 3 bases at J, with 13 bases between. CDR3 length equals 15 residues. Germline assignment: CDR1 MGHDK and CDR2 SYGVNS. The CDR3 here is CASSLAGAANEKLFF. The CDR3 nucleotides are TGTGCCAGCAGTTTAGCGGGGGCTGCTAATGAAAAACTGTTTTTT.

The CDR3 region has the DNA TGTGCCAGCACCACTAGGGGTGCGGGATTGGGGTATTACAATGAGCAGTTCTTC. Translated, it gives CASTTRGAGLGYYNEQFF. The gene calls are TRBV28 and TRBJ2-1; TRBD2 is a possible D gene (6 bases). Trimming cost V 7 bases and J 4 bases, with 26 bases left between them. Germline V lookup: CDR1 MDHEN, CDR2 SYDVKM. The CDR3 consists of 18 residues.

V is TRBV6-4 and J is TRBJ2-1; 12 bases fit TRBD2. Germline V CDR1 and CDR2: MRHNA, SNTAGT. The length of the CDR3 is 16 residues. The V segment lost 6 bases and the J segment 8 bases; nucleotides outside the gene matches: 11. CDR3 sequence (DNA): TGTGCCAGCAGCCTACTAGCGGGAGGAGGCTTGGATGAGCAGTTCTTC. Translating gives CASSLLAGGGLDEQFF.

The V and J genes are TRBV7-2 and TRBJ1-5, with 7 bases matching TRBD1. CDR3 length: 14 amino acids. The J segment lost 7 bases and the V segment lost 5 bases, leaving 8 bases of the junction unmatched. The germline V gene has CDR1 SGHTA and CDR2 FQGNSA. The CDR3 region has the DNA TGTGCCAGCAGCACCGGACAGGTGGTCCAGCCCCAGCATTTT. It is translated as CASSTGQVVQPQHF.

V and J are TRBV4-2 and TRBJ2-2; 11 nucleotides align to TRBD2. The germline CDR1 and CDR2 sequences are LGHNA and YNFKEQ. This CDR3 has 17 amino acids. V lost 2 bases and J lost 4; bases outside the gene matches: 6. The CDR3, as DNA: TGTGCCAGCAGCCAAAATAGCGGGAGGGCCATCACCGGGGAGCTGTTTTTT. This gives the protein CASSQNSGRAITGELFF.

In the case of this clone: Compared with germline, one end of the junction differs, possibly owing to a read error. The chain employs TRBV19 and TRBJ2-2; 8 bases are a match to TRBD1. The length of the CDR3 is 20 residues. CDR1 LNHDA and CDR2 SQIVND come from the germline V gene (reference sequence). The CDR3 DNA follows: TGTGCCAGTAGAATAGGCGCGGGACAGGAGAACACCCACCCCACCGGGGAGCTGTTTTTT. This translates into CASRIGAGQENTHPTGELFF.

The chain couples TRBV5-1 to TRBJ2-5; 12 bases agree with TRBD2. The CDR3 covers 17 residues. Germline values: CDR1 SGHRS, CDR2 YFSETQ. The J segment lost 4 bases and the V segment lost 2 bases, leaving 9 bases of the junction unmatched. For the CDR3, the DNA is TGCGCCAGCAGCTTTCGGACTAGCGGGGACACGAGAGAGACCCAGTACTTC. It yields the protein CASSFRTSGDTRETQYF.

The chain joins TRBV9 to TRBJ2-3; TRBD2 matches at 12 bases. The V gene end was trimmed by 4 bases and the J gene end by 5 bases; junction bases not matched to a gene: 8. CDR3 length equals 16 residues. In germline, CDR1 is SGDLS, CDR2 YYNGEE. CDR3 in DNA: TGTGCCAGCAGCCCCCGGACTAGCGGGGTAGAAGATACGCAGTATTTT. This sequence encodes CASSPRTSGVEDTQYF.

The rearrangement links TRBV18 to TRBJ2-1; 10 bases fit TRBD1. The CDR3 sequence is 17 residues long. Trimming took 0 bases from V and 2 from J; bases not matched to a gene: 4. The germline gives CDR1 KGHSH, CDR2 LQKENI. This CDR3 is CASSPPVTGGAYNEQFF. In nucleotides, the CDR3 is TGTGCCAGCTCACCACCCGTGACAGGGGGCGCCTACAATGAGCAGTTCTTC.

This clone was observed a few times. The chain links TRBV4-2 to TRBJ1-1; the D gene is possibly TRBD1 (5 bases). This CDR3 spans 15 amino acids. Trimming left V 4 bases short and J 5 bases short, with 17 bases between. Germline-derived CDR1 and CDR2 are LGHNA and YNFKEQ. CDR3 loop: CASSPQTGVSTEAFF. The DNA for the CDR3 is TGTGCCAGCAGCCCACAAACAGGAGTGAGTACTGAAGCTTTCTTT.

The chain couples TRBV9 to TRBJ2-1; tentative D call: TRBD2 (6 bases). V was clipped by 3 bases and J by 9 bases, with 16 bases between them. The CDR3 spans 14 residues. From germline, CDR1 is SGDLS and CDR2 YYNGEE. CDR3 nucleotides: TGTGCCAGCAGCGCCCGGACGGAGGGCCTTGAGCAGTTCTTC. It codes for CASSARTEGLEQFF. The complete variable domain, with remaining parts taken from reference TRBV9 and TRBJ2-1, reads DSGVTQTPKHLITATGQRVTLRCSPRSGDLSVYWYQQSLDQGLQFLIQYYNGEERAKGNILERFSAQQFPDLHSELNLSSLELGDSALYFCASSARTEGLEQFFGPGTRLTVL.

The chain recombines TRBV7-3 with TRBJ2-1, with 14 bases that match TRBD2. The germline V gene has CDR1 SGHTA and CDR2 FQGTGA. The length of the CDR3 is 17 residues. V shed 5 bases and J 6 bases; nucleotides not matched to a gene: 9. The CDR3 DNA reads as TGTGCCAGCAGCCCGGGGGGGACTAGCGGGAGAGTCAATGAGCAGTTCTTC. It translates to CASSPGGTSGRVNEQFF. The full variable domain, its missing parts supplied by reference TRBV7-3 and TRBJ2-1, is GAGVSQTPSNKVTEKGKYVELRCDPISGHTALYWYRQSLGQGPEFLIYFQGTGAADDSGLPNDRFFAVRPEGSVSTLKIQRTERGDSAVYLCASSPGGTSGRVNEQFFGPGTRLTVL.

CDR3 DNA sequence: TGTGCCAGCAGCCAAGAAAACGGGAGGGGTGGGGCCAACGTCCTGACTTTC. It specifies CASSQENGRGGANVLTF. V and J are TRBV7-2 and TRBJ2-6, with 8 bases aligning to TRBD2. This CDR3 is 17 amino acids long. Germline V CDR1 and CDR2: SGHTA, FQGNSA. After removal of 5 bases from V and 3 bases from J, the junction contained 9 bases not matched to a gene.

The chain couples TRBV28 to TRBJ1-3; the D is unclear. CDR1 and CDR2 (germline): MDHEN, SYDVKM. Trimming cost V 2 bases and J 2 bases, with 10 bases left between them. This CDR3 comprises 15 residues. The CDR3 sequence is CASSLRVVAGNTIYF. CDR3 nucleotide sequence: TGTGCCAGCAGTTTAAGGGTAGTAGCTGGAAACACCATATATTTT.

This clone was counted between two and nine times. The V and J genes are TRBV7-2 and TRBJ2-5; no clear D gene. Per the germline V gene, CDR1 is SGHTA and CDR2 is FQGNSA. The CDR3 loop spans 17 amino acids. With 2 bases removed from V and 2 bases from J, the gap between germline ends came to 18 bases. The CDR3 nucleotides read TGTGCCAGCAGCTTAAAAGACACGGTTTCCTCTCAAGAGACCCAGTACTTC. This gives the protein CASSLKDTVSSQETQYF.

The chain has TRBV7-3 and TRBJ2-5; 8 bases map to TRBD1. With V trimmed by 5 bases and J by 4 bases, 6 bases remained unmatched. The CDR3 consists of 14 residues. Germline loops: CDR1 SGHTA, CDR2 FQGTGA. The CDR3 reads CASSRQGSRETQYF. The CDR3 coding sequence is TGTGCCAGCAGCCGACAGGGGAGTCGAGAGACCCAGTACTTC.

This clone has just one count. V gene TRBV28 combines with J gene TRBJ2-5; a possible D gene is TRBD2 (5 bases). Germline V gene lookup returns CDR1 MDHEN and CDR2 SYDVKM. The V and J ends lost 2 bases and 5 bases respectively, with 9 bases between them. The CDR3 runs 13 residues. This CDR3 reads CASSLVAMETQYF. CDR3 in DNA: TGTGCCAGCAGTTTAGTAGCGATGGAGACCCAGTACTTC.

CDR3 DNA sequence: TGTGCCAGCAGCGGACAGGGGGCTTTTCAGCCCCAGCATTTT. Protein sequence: CASSGQGAFQPQHF. The rearrangement uses TRBV27 and TRBJ1-5, with 11 bases identical to TRBD1. Germline CDR1 is MNHEY and CDR2 is SMNVEV (reference sequence). The CDR3 extends over 14 amino acids. V gave up 6 bases and J gave up 6 bases; unmatched junction bases: 4.

The rearrangement joins TRBV6-6 to TRBJ1-6, with D unresolved. V was pared by 2 bases and J by 9 bases, with 8 bases between. CDR3 length equals 13 residues. The germline V gene has CDR1 MNHNY and CDR2 SVGAGI (reference sequence). The CDR3 sequence: CASSYGLRSPLHF. For the CDR3, the DNA is TGTGCCAGCAGTTACGGGTTGCGTTCACCCCTCCACTTT.

The chain is built from TRBV4-3 and TRBJ1-2; D is unclear. Trimming removed 0 bases at V and 6 bases at J, with 8 bases between. CDR1 LGHNA and CDR2 YSLEER come from the germline V gene. The CDR3 runs 13 residues. CDR3 in DNA: TGCGCCAGCAGCCAAGAGCTTGGACATGGCTACACCTTC. Protein product: CASSQELGHGYTF.

The chain links TRBV4-1 to TRBJ1-6; D not resolved. Germline V CDR1 and CDR2: MGHRA, YSYEKL. Trimming shortened V by 4 bases and J by 6 bases, and 10 bases separated the two germline ends. This CDR3 region has 14 residues. The DNA of the CDR3 is TGCGCCAGCAGCCCTCGGACGGGTAATTCACCCCTCCACTTT. Its translation is CASSPRTGNSPLHF.

The genes are TRBV2 and TRBJ1-4; D is perhaps TRBD1 (6 bases). Germline V gene sequence: CDR1 SNHLY, CDR2 FYNNEI. V lost 4 bases and J 4 bases, leaving 16 bases between the germline ends. CDR3 length: 16 amino acids. The CDR3 loop reads CASSASGQRFNEKLFF. The CDR3 DNA reads as TGTGCCAGCAGTGCAAGCGGACAGAGGTTTAATGAAAAACTGTTTTTT.

The chain has TRBV12-5 and TRBJ2-2; 9 bases align to TRBD1. V was clipped by 4 bases and J by 2 bases; unmatched bases: 8. Germline V gene data show CDR1 as LGHNT and CDR2 as FRNRAP. The length of the CDR3 is 17 residues. CDR3 in DNA: TGTGCTAGTGGTTGGGGACAGGGTGCGGTTAACACCGGGGAGCTGTTTTTT. This sequence encodes CASGWGQGAVNTGELFF.

The chain recombines TRBV10-3 with TRBJ2-1; the match to TRBD2 covers 10 bases. V was pared by 3 bases and J by 7 bases, with 9 bases of the junction left unmatched. This CDR3 is 16 amino acids long. Germline V gene sequence: CDR1 ENHRY, CDR2 SYGVKD. Here the CDR3 DNA reads TGTGCCATCAGTGAAGGATCACTAGCGGGGAAAAATGAGCAGTTCTTC. This gives the protein CAISEGSLAGKNEQFF.

The gene calls are TRBV4-1 and TRBJ2-1; possibly TRBD2 for D (6 bases). V lost 4 bases and J 7 bases, leaving 23 bases between the germline ends. CDR1 is MGHRA, CDR2 YSYEKL, per germline. CDR3 length equals 17 residues. In nucleotides, the CDR3 is TGCGCCAGCAGCCCTCGCCTCCTCCGGGACTCCCGGAATGAGCAGTTCTTC. This gives the protein CASSPRLLRDSRNEQFF.

This rearrangement joins TRBV2 to TRBJ1-2; D gene uncertain. The CDR3 contains 15 residues. CDR1 and CDR2 (germline): SNHLY, FYNNEI. V dropped 6 bases and J dropped 1 base, with 15 bases sitting between them. The CDR3 DNA reads TGTGCCAGCAGGGAGGGTGTAGGTTTTAACTATGGCTACACCTTC. Translation: CASREGVGFNYGYTF.

The sample holds a few counts of this clone. The genes are TRBV5-1 and TRBJ2-7, with 7 bases fitting TRBD1. Per the germline V gene, CDR1 is SGHRS and CDR2 is YFSETQ. The CDR3 contains 14 residues. V gave up 0 bases and J gave up 9 bases; unmatched junction bases: 9. Here the CDR3 DNA reads TGCGCCAGCAGCTTGGACGGTACCCCAGGGGGGCAGTACTTC. This encodes CASSLDGTPGGQYF. Filled out from reference TRBV5-1 and TRBJ2-7, the complete variable domain reads KAGVTQTPRYLIKTRGQQVTLSCSPISGHRSVSWYQQTPGQGLQFLFEYFSETQRNKGNFPGRFSGRQFSNSRSEMNVSTLELGDSALYLCASSLDGTPGGQYFGPGTRLTVT.

In this sample, this clone turned up a few times. The V gene is TRBV7-3, the J gene TRBJ1-1; possibly TRBD1 for D (5 bases). The CDR3 spans 13 residues. Germline values: CDR1 SGHTA, CDR2 FQGTGA. Trimming removed 2 bases from V and 7 bases from J, with 11 bases in between. CDR3 bases: TGTGCCAGCAGCTTAGGGGCGAGGAGTGAAGCTTTCTTT. It yields the protein CASSLGARSEAFF.